Shown below are 24 T cell receptor beta chains from a single sample sequenced in a study of cytotoxic CD8 clonotypes in ibrutinib-treated CLL. Sequenced by immunoSEQ multiplex PCR; TCRdb stores in-frame clones only, minus some. The sample lists 300,000 to 400,000 clones, over 60% occurring once. The input for sequencing was PBMCs, taken after 36 months of ibrutinib treatment. Every receptor here comes from a human donor with chronic lymphocytic leukemia.

This clone was recorded a few times. J is TRBJ2-2 and V is TRBV6-5, with D possibly being TRBD1 (5 bases). Per germline, CDR1 MNHEY and CDR2 SVGAGI. This CDR3 contains 13 residues. V was clipped by 1 base and J by 8 bases, with 8 bases between them. The CDR3 here is CASSYYRQGELFF. CDR3 sequence (DNA): TGTGCCAGCAGTTACTACCGACAGGGGGAGCTGTTTTTT.

Concerning this clone itself: A junction boundary mismatches the germline segment, possibly from a read error. The chain carries TRBV6-1 and TRBJ2-5; TRBD2 is a possible D gene (6 bases). CDR1 is MNHNS and CDR2 is SASEGT in the germline V gene. This CDR3 region has 14 residues. The CDR3 coding sequence is TGTGCCATCAGTGTCTTTGGAGGGGTGAAGACCCAGTACTTC. Amino acid sequence: CAISVFGGVKTQYF.

This clone appeared once. The CDR3 DNA reads as TGTGCCAGCAGCGCTAGCGGGAATGAGCAGTTCTTC. Its protein is CASSASGNEQFF. J is TRBJ2-1 and V is TRBV9, with 8 nucleotides matching TRBD2. The ends lost 3 bases at V and 7 bases at J; junction bases unmatched: 0. This CDR3 has 12 residues. Germline-derived CDR1 and CDR2 are SGDLS and YYNGEE.

This chain links TRBV2 with TRBJ2-1; unclear D gene. Germline CDR1 is SNHLY and CDR2 is FYNNEI. The germline V and J ends were trimmed by 2 bases and 0 bases, with 20 bases remaining between them. CDR3 size: 19 residues. This chain's CDR3 is CASSEYHGRVRSSYNEQFF. The CDR3 DNA is TGTGCCAGCAGTGAATATCACGGACGGGTAAGGAGCTCCTACAATGAGCAGTTCTTC.

The V call is TRBV25-1, the J call TRBJ2-7; 8 bases align to TRBD2. CDR3 length: 14 amino acids. V shed 5 bases, J shed 3 bases, and the junction held 6 bases outside the gene matches. Germline V CDR1 and CDR2: MGHDK, SYGVNS. This chain's CDR3 is CASSSTSGIYEQYF. The CDR3, as DNA: TGTGCCAGCAGTAGCACTAGCGGAATCTACGAGCAGTACTTC.

The chain combines TRBV2 with TRBJ1-4, with 8 bases fitting TRBD1. The CDR3 contains 15 residues. CDR1 is SNHLY and CDR2 is FYNNEI in the germline V gene. J was trimmed by 5 bases and V by 3 bases; bases with no gene match: 5. CDR3 loop: CASSDTGQGNEKLFF. In DNA, the CDR3 is TGTGCCAGCAGTGATACCGGACAGGGAAATGAAAAACTGTTTTTT. Full variable domain (rest looked up from reference TRBV2 and TRBJ1-4): EPEVTQTPSHQVTQMGQEVILRCVPISNHLYFYWYRQILGQKVEFLVSFYNNEISEKSEIFDDQFSVERPDGSNFTLKIRSTKLEDSAMYFCASSDTGQGNEKLFFGSGTQLSVL.

This clone was seen a single time. This chain joins TRBV4-3 and TRBJ2-7, with D maybe TRBD2 (6 bases). Germline CDR1 and CDR2: LGHNA and YSLEER. The CDR3 extends over 15 amino acids. The ends were cut back, 0 bases at V and 5 bases at J, with 14 bases in the middle. The CDR3 bases are TGCGCCAGCAGCCAAGATTGGGGTAGCGGCGACGAGCAGTACTTC. This sequence encodes CASSQDWGSGDEQYF.

V usage is TRBV25-1 and J usage is TRBJ1-4, with D hard to call. Germline CDR1 reads MGHDK; CDR2 reads SYGVNS. The CDR3 is 14 residues long. V lost 2 bases to trimming and J lost 9 bases, with 13 bases between them. This CDR3 reads CASSESRSPQKLFF. CDR3 nucleotides: TGTGCCAGCAGTGAAAGTAGGAGCCCGCAAAAACTGTTTTTT.

This clone came up a few times. The chain joins TRBV2 to TRBJ2-5, with D possibly being TRBD1 (5 bases). The CDR3 loop spans 14 amino acids. Germline lookup yields CDR1 SNHLY and CDR2 FYNNEI. The ends were cut back, 6 bases at V and 0 bases at J, with 11 bases in the middle. As DNA, the CDR3 is TGTGCCAGCAGCGAGCGACAGCACCAAGAGACCCAGTACTTC. This gives the protein CASSERQHQETQYF.

The CDR3 coding sequence is TGTGCCAGCAGCTTGGGTCCCAATCAGCCCCAGCATTTT. Protein sequence: CASSLGPNQPQHF. The chain is built from TRBV5-6 and TRBJ1-5; D is ambiguous. Germline lookup yields CDR1 SGHDT and CDR2 YYEEEE. The CDR3 totals 13 residues. V lost 0 bases, J lost 3 bases, and 4 bases lay in between.

This clone was observed a few times. This rearrangement joins TRBV11-3 to TRBJ2-7; D is uncertain. The CDR3 covers 13 residues. The V end was cut by 2 bases, the J end by 0 bases, with 5 bases between. CDR1 SGHNT and CDR2 YENEEA come from the germline V gene. CDR3 coding DNA: TGTGCCAGCAGCTTAAAGTCCTCCTACGAGCAGTACTTC. Amino acid sequence: CASSLKSSYEQYF.

This clone was detected only a few times. The chain employs TRBV11-2 and TRBJ2-3; D is possibly TRBD1 or TRBD2 (5 bases each). The ends were cut back, 5 bases at V and 9 bases at J, with 15 bases in the middle. The germline gives CDR1 SGHAT, CDR2 FQNNGV. The CDR3 covers 13 residues. The chain's CDR3 is CASSAPAGTTQYF. The DNA for the CDR3 is TGTGCCAGCAGCGCACCCGCCGGGACGACGCAGTATTTT. The variable domain in full, completed from reference TRBV11-2 and TRBJ2-3, reads EAGVAQSPRYKIIEKRQSVAFWCNPISGHATLYWYQQILGQGPKLLIQFQNNGVVDDSQLPKDRFSAERLKGVDSTLKIQPAKLEDSAVYLCASSAPAGTTQYFGPGTRLTVL.

The gene calls are TRBV6-5 and TRBJ2-6, with D unresolved. The CDR3 is 12 amino acids. Germline CDR1 reads MNHEY; CDR2 reads SVGAGI. Trimming cost V 5 bases and J 4 bases, with 3 bases left between them. CDR3 sequence (DNA): TGTGCCAGCAGTACAGGGGCCAACGTCCTGACTTTC. Protein sequence: CASSTGANVLTF.

V gene TRBV7-2 combines with J gene TRBJ2-7; 7 nucleotides agree with TRBD2. J gave up 3 bases and V 1 base, and 9 bases lay outside the gene matches. The CDR3 totals 16 residues. Germline CDR1 reads SGHTA; CDR2 reads FQGNSA. The CDR3 spells CASSLDAGANDYEQYF. Written as DNA, the CDR3 is TGTGCCAGCAGCTTAGACGCGGGAGCCAATGACTACGAGCAGTACTTC.

The CDR3 region is CASSLLGGYTGELFF. CDR3 DNA: TGTGCCAGCAGCTTGCTCGGTGGTTACACCGGGGAGCTGTTTTTT. The V gene is TRBV7-2, the J gene TRBJ2-2; no reliable D call. This CDR3 is built from 15 residues. Trimming removed 3 bases from V and 3 bases from J, with 11 bases in between. Germline V gene data show CDR1 as SGHTA and CDR2 as FQGNSA.

The chain uses TRBV28 and TRBJ1-2, with D perhaps matching TRBD1 (6 bases). The CDR3 length is 13 residues. Germline-derived CDR1 and CDR2 are MDHEN and SYDVKM. Trimming stripped 5 bases from V and 3 bases from J, with 10 bases between. The CDR3 protein is CASSVRGHYGYTF. In DNA, the CDR3 is TGTGCCAGCAGTGTCAGGGGCCACTATGGCTACACCTTC.

The chain carries TRBV15 and TRBJ1-2; 10 bases fit TRBD1. CDR1 and CDR2 (germline): LNHNV, YYDKDF (reference sequence). The J segment lost 6 bases and the V segment lost 3 bases, leaving 13 bases of the junction unmatched. The CDR3 totals 17 residues. CDR3 region: CATSRGFRDRGEDGYTF. The CDR3 nucleotides read TGTGCCACCAGCAGGGGATTCCGGGACAGGGGAGAGGATGGCTACACCTTC. The entire variable domain, with the rest obtained from reference TRBV15 and TRBJ1-2, is as follows: DAMVIQNPRYQVTQFGKPVTLSCSQTLNHNVMYWYQQKSSQAPKLLFHYYDKDFNNEADTPDNFQSRRPNTSFCFLDIRSPGLGDTAMYLCATSRGFRDRGEDGYTFGSGTRLTVV.

This chain uses TRBV2 with TRBJ2-5; D may be TRBD2 (5 bases). CDR3 length: 15 amino acids. CDR1 and CDR2 (germline): SNHLY, FYNNEI. V lost 2 bases, J lost 5 bases, and 15 bases lay in between. CDR3 DNA sequence: TGTGCCAGCAGTGAAAATTCGGCCCGCGGGGAGACCCAGTACTTC. It yields the protein CASSENSARGETQYF.

Notes on this clone: Other nucleotide sequences from this sample produce the same CDR3. CDR3 residues: CASSVGAGGFNEQFF. The CDR3, as DNA: TGTGCCAGCAGCGTAGGAGCGGGGGGATTCAATGAGCAGTTCTTC. V and J are TRBV9 and TRBJ2-1; 9 nucleotides match TRBD2. There are 15 residues in the CDR3. CDR1 SGDLS and CDR2 YYNGEE come from the germline V gene. Trimming took 0 bases from V and 6 from J; bases not matched to a gene: 4.

This chain uses TRBV7-2 with TRBJ2-2; no definite D call. The CDR3 sequence is 13 residues long. With 5 bases removed from V and 6 bases from J, the gap between germline ends came to 10 bases. Germline V lookup: CDR1 SGHTA, CDR2 FQGNSA. The CDR3 here is CASSPVYAGELFF. The CDR3 DNA is TGTGCCAGCAGCCCCGTCTACGCCGGGGAGCTGTTTTTT.

This chain links TRBV9 with TRBJ1-2; D remains unclear. The V gene's germline CDR1 is SGDLS and CDR2 YYNGEE. Trimming pared 3 bases from V and 7 bases from J, leaving 16 bases between. The CDR3 length is 14 residues. The CDR3 nucleotides are TGTGCCAGCAGCGAGCCCTCCAACCGGGTTGGCTACACCTTC. Its translation: CASSEPSNRVGYTF. Full variable domain (remainder filled in from reference TRBV9 and TRBJ1-2): DSGVTQTPKHLITATGQRVTLRCSPRSGDLSVYWYQQSLDQGLQFLIQYYNGEERAKGNILERFSAQQFPDLHSELNLSSLELGDSALYFCASSEPSNRVGYTFGSGTRLTVV.

In its sample, this clone was seen once. The rearrangement links TRBV28 to TRBJ2-5; no clear D. The CDR3 is 14 amino acids. Germline V lookup: CDR1 MDHEN, CDR2 SYDVKM. Trimming pared 3 bases from V and 2 bases from J, leaving 10 bases between. The CDR3 nucleotides are TGTGCCAGCAGTTTGTGGGGTCTGCAAGAGACCCAGTACTTC. Translating gives CASSLWGLQETQYF.

The rearrangement uses TRBV10-3 and TRBJ1-2; TRBD1 aligns across 9 bases. The CDR3 totals 17 residues. Germline values: CDR1 ENHRY, CDR2 SYGVKD. The V segment lost 4 bases and the J segment 1 base; nucleotides outside the gene matches: 10. The CDR3: CAISVQPGQGRNYGYTF. CDR3 nucleotides: TGTGCCATCAGTGTGCAGCCGGGACAGGGCCGTAACTATGGCTACACCTTC.

V and J are TRBV27 and TRBJ2-7; no clear D gene. The CDR3 has 16 residues. The V end was cut by 2 bases, the J end by 3 bases, with 17 bases between. Germline V gene data show CDR1 as MNHEY and CDR2 as SMNVEV (reference sequence). The CDR3 region has the DNA TGTGCCAGCAGTTTACGAGGCGTCCTTCGAGTCTACGAGCAGTACTTC. Translation gives CASSLRGVLRVYEQYF.